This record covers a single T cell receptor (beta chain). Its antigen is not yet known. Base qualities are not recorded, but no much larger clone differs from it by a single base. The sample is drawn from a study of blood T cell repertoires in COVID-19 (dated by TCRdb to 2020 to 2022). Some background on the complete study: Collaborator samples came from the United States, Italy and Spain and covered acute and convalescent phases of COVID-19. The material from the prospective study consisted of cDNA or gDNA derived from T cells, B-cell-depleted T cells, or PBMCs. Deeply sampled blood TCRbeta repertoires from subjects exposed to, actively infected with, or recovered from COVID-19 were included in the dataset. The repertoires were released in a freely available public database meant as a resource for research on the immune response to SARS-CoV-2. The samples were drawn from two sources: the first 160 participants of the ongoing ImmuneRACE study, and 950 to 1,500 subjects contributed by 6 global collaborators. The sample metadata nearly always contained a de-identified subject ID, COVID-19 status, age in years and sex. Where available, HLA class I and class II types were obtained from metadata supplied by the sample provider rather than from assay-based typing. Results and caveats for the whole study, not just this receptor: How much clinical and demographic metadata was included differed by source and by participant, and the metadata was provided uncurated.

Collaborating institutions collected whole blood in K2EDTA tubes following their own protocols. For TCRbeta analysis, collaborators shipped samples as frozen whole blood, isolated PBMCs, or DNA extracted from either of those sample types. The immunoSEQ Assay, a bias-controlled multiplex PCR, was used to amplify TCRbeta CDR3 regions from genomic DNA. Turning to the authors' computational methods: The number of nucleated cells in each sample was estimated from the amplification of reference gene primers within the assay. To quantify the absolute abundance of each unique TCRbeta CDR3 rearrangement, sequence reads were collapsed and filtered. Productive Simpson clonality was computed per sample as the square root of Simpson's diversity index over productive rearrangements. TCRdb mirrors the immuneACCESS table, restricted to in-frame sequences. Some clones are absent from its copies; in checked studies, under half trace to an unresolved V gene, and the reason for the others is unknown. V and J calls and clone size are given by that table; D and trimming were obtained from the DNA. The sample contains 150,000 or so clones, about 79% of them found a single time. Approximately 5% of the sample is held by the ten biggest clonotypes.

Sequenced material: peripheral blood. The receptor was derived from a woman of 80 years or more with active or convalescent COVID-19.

Here the CDR3 is given as CASRQGATNTEAFF. The nucleotide sequence reads TGTGCCAGTCGGCAGGGGGCCACGAACACTGAAGCTTTCTTT. The V gene is TRBV19 and the J gene is TRBJ1-1; the central 8 bases match TRBD1. Including the terminal cysteine and phenylalanine, the CDR3 comprises 14 residues. The read is trimmed to its CDR3 DNA, 42 bases read in frame from base 1. From V the trimming removes 8 bases and from J it removes 1 base, while the gene matches leave 6 bases of the junction unaccounted for. The germline V gene (reference sequence) gives CDR1 as LNHDA and CDR2 as SQIVND. When the CDR3 is completed using the reference TRBV19 and TRBJ1-1 genes on either side, the full variable domain is DGGITQSPKYLFRKEGQNVTLSCEQNLNHDAMYWYRQDPGQGLRLIYYSQIVNDFQKGDIAEGYSVSREKKESFPLTVTSAQKNPTAFYLCASRQGATNTEAFFGQGTRLTVV.